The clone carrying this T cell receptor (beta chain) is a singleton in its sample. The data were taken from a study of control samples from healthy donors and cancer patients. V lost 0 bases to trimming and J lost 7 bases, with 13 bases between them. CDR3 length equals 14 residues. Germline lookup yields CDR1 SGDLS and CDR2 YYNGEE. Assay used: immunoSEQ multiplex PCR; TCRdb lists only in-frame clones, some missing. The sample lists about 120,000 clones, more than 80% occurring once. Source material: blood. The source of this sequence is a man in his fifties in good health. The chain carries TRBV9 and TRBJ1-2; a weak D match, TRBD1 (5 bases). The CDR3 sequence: CASSVGSGEGGYTF. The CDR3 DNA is TGTGCCAGCAGCGTAGGGTCGGGGGAAGGTGGCTACACCTTC.